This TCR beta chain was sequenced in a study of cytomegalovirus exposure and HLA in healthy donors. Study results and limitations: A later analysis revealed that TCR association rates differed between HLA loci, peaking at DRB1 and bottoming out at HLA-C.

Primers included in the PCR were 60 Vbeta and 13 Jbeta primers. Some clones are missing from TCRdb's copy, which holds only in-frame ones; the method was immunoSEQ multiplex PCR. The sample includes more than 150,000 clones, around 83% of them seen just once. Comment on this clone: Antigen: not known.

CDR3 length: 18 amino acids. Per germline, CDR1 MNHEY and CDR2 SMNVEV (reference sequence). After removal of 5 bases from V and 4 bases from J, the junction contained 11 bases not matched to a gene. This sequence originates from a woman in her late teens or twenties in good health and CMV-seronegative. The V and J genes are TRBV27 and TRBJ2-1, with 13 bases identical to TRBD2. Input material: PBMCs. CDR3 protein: CASSQYGTSGNIYNEQFF. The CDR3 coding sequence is TGTGCCAGCAGTCAATACGGGACTAGCGGGAACATTTACAATGAGCAGTTCTTC.